This TCR beta chain was sequenced during a study of CD8 T cells in ankylosing spondylitis. This CDR3 contains 14 residues. The V gene end was trimmed by 5 bases and the J gene end by 5 bases; junction bases not matched to a gene: 8. Germline CDR1 reads GTSNPN; CDR2 reads SVGIG (reference sequence). This clonotype was seen repeatedly, ten times or more. One entry per CDR3 protein results from TCRdb running MiXCR on the 5' RACE reads. Here the sample spans about 250,000 distinct CDR3 sequences, approximately 8% being singletons. This receptor was identified in a female donor with ankylosing spondylitis or in good health (not recorded which). Sequences were obtained from blood, either unsorted or a sorted T cell fraction (not recorded which). V is TRBV30 and J is TRBJ1-1, with TRBD1 identical over 10 bases. CDR3 protein: CAWDRDRGMTEAFF. The CDR3 DNA sequence: TGTGCCTGGGACCGGGACAGGGGAATGACTGAAGCTTTCTTT. Full variable domain (outside the CDR3, taken from reference TRBV30 and TRBJ1-1): SQTIHQWPATLVQPVGSPLSLECTVEGTSNPNLYWYRQAAGRGLQLLFYSVGIGQISSEVPQNLSASRPQDRQFILSSKKLLLSDSGFYLCAWDRDRGMTEAFFGQGTRLTVV.